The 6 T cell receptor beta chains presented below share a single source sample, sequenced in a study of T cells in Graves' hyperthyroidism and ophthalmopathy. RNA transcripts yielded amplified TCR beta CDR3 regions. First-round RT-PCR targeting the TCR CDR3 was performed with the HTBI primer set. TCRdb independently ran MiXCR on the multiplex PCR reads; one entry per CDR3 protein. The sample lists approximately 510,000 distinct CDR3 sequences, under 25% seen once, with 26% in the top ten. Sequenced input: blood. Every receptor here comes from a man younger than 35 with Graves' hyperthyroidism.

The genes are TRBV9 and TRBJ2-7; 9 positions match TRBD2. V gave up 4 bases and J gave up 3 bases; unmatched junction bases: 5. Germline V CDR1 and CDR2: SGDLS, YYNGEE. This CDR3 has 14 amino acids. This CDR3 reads CASSTGLAHYEQYF. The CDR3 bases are TGTGCCAGCAGCACGGGACTAGCCCACTACGAGCAGTACTTC.

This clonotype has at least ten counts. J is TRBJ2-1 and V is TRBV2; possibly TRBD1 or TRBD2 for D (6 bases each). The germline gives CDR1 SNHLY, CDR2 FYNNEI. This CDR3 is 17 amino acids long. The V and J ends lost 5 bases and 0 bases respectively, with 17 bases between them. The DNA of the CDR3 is TGTGCCAGCAGTCTCCCTGAGGGGGGTAGCTCCTACAATGAGCAGTTCTTC. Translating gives CASSLPEGGSSYNEQFF.

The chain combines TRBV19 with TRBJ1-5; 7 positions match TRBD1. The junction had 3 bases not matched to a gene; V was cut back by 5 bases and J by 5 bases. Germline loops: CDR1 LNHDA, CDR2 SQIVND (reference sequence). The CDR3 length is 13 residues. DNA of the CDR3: TGTGCCAGTAGTGTCGGGACAGATCAGCCCCAGCATTTT. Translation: CASSVGTDQPQHF.

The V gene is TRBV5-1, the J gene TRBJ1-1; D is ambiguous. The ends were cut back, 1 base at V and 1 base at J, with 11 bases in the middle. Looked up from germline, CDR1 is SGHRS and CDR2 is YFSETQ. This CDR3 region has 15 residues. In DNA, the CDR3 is TGCGCCAGCAGCTTGATCGCAGTCTCGAACACTGAAGCTTTCTTT. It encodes CASSLIAVSNTEAFF.

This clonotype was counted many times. Here the CDR3 DNA reads TGTGCCAGCAGTGAATGGGCGGCAGGGGTCTATGGCTACACCTTC. Its protein product is CASSEWAAGVYGYTF. V is TRBV25-1 and J is TRBJ1-2; a weak D match, TRBD1 (6 bases). Germline V gene data show CDR1 as MGHDK and CDR2 as SYGVNS. CDR3 length equals 15 residues. V lost 1 base to trimming and J lost 4 bases, with 13 bases between them.

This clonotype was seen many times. The chain's CDR3 is CATAQALRRTGELFF. CDR3 coding DNA: TGTGCCACTGCTCAGGCTTTACGTCGGACCGGGGAGCTGTTTTTT. V usage is TRBV28 and J usage is TRBJ2-2; no clear D. V lost 10 bases, J lost 5 bases, and 20 bases lay in between. This CDR3 contains 15 residues. Germline CDR1 and CDR2: MDHEN and SYDVKM.